This entry concerns a single T cell receptor (beta chain). The antigen is undetermined. The sample comes from a study of T cell responses to AZD1222 COVID-19 vaccine. General study findings and limits: Researchers report vaccine-associated CD4 TCRs spanning spike, with dominance at 160-218 and 743-854. Donor demographics were predominantly white British with a female majority; clonal diversity may be underestimated. Reportedly, nearly half of unique spike TCRs recognized epitopes outside B.1.351/B.1.1.7 mutations.

The table came from immunoSEQ multiplex PCR; TCRdb's copy has only in-frame clones and leaves some out. Of about 140,000 clones listed, over 75% are singletons. The sequences come from peripheral blood, collected on day 0 of AZD1222 vaccination. This clonotype was obtained from an adult in good health.

The CDR3 coding sequence is TGTGCGAGCGGGTCTAGCGGACCGACAGATACGCAGTATTTT. Protein sequence: CASGSSGPTDTQYF. This chain joins TRBV6-5 and TRBJ2-3; TRBD2 agrees at 7 bases. The CDR3 extends over 14 amino acids. Germline CDR1 and CDR2: MNHEY and SVGAGI.